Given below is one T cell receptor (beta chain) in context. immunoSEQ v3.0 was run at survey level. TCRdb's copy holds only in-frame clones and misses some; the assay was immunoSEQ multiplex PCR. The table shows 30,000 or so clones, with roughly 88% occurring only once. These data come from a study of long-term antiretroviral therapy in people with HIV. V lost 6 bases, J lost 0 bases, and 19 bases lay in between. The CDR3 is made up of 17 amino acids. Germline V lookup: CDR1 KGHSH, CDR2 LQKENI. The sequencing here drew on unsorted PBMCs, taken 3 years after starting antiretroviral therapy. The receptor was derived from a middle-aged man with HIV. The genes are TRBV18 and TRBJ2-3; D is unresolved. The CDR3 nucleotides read TGTGCCAGCTCGTCTTCCAATAGCCCTCTCAGCACAGATACGCAGTATTTT. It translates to CASSSSNSPLSTDTQYF. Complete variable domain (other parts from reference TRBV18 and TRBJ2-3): NAGVMQNPRHLVRRRGQEARLRCSPMKGHSHVYWYRQLPEEGLKFMVYLQKENIIDESGMPKERFSAEFPKEGPSILRIQQVVRGDSAAYFCASSSSNSPLSTDTQYFGPGTRLTVL.